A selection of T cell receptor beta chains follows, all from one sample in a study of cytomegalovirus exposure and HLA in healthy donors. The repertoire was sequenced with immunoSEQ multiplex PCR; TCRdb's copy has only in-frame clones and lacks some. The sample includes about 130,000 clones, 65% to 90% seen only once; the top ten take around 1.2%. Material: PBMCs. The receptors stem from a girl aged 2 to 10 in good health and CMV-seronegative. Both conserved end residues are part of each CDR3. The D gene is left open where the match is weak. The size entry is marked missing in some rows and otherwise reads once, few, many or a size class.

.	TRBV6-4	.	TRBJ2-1	TGTGCCAGTTCACAGACGACCTACAATGAGCAGTTCTTC	CASSQTTYNEQFF
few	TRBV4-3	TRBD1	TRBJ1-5	TGCGCCAGCAGCCAAGACCATGCGACAGGGGGCTCGTGCAATCAGCCCCAGCATTTT	CASSQDHATGGSCNQPQHF
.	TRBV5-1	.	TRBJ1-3	TGCGCCAGCAGCGATGGGACTCCTGGAAACACCATATATTTT	CASSDGTPGNTIYF
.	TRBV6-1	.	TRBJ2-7	TGTGCCAGCAGTGACAGGACAGTGATCTACGAGCAGTACTTC	CASSDRTVIYEQYF
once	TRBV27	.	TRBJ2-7	TGTGCCAGCAGATCAGGATTTGGGCAGTACTTC	CASRSGFGQYF
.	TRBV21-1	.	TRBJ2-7	TGTGCCAGCAGCGCTCGCCACCGGGACTTTCCCTCCTACGAGCAGTACTTC	CASSARHRDFPSYEQYF
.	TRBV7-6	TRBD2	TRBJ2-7	TGTGCCAGCAGCCCCTCGACTAGCGGGAGGGCCGTCGCGGACTACGAGCAGTACTTC	CASSPSTSGRAVADYEQYF
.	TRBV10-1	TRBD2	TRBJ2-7	TGCGCCAGCAGTGAGTCCCGGACTAGCGGGATCTCCGAGCAGTACTTC	CASSESRTSGISEQYF
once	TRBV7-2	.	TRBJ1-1	TGTGCCAGCAGCTCGAACCGGCCAGGGATGGCTTTCTTT	CASSSNRPGMAFF
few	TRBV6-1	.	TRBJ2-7	TGTGCCAGCAGAGAGCATACGGGGGTCTCCTACGAGCAGTACTTC	CASREHTGVSYEQYF
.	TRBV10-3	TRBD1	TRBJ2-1	TGTGCCATGAGCCCCGGGACAGAAGCCTACAATGAGCAGTTCTTC	CAMSPGTEAYNEQFF
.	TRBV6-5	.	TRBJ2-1	TGTGCCAGCAGCCTTGGAGGGCACAATGAGCAGTTCTTC	CASSLGGHNEQFF
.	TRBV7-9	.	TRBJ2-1	TGTGCCAGCAGCACCAGGGGTGATGGTTACAATGAGCAGTTCTTC	CASSTRGDGYNEQFF
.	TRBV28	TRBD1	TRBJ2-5	TGTGCCAGCAGTCCAGGGACAGGGGGCATAGGAGCGGGGCAAGAGACCCAGTACTTC	CASSPGTGGIGAGQETQYF
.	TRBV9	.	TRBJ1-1	TGTGCCAGCAGCCAGATCCACACTGAAGCTTTCTTT	CASSQIHTEAFF
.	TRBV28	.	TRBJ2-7	TGTGCCAGCAGTTCAGGTCCCCTTTACGAGCAGTACTTC	CASSSGPLYEQYF
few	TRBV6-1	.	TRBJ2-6	TGTGCATTACTAACCAGGGTCTCTGGGGCCAACGTCCTGACTTTC	CALLTRVSGANVLTF
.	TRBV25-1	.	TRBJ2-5	TGTGCCAGCAGTGAACAACTTAGTGGGACCCAGTACTTC	CASSEQLSGTQYF
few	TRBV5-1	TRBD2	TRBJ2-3	TGCGCCAGCAGCTTGGAGGTTAGCGGGGGGACAGATACGCAGTATTTT	CASSLEVSGGTDTQYF
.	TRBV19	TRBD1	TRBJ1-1	TGTGCCAGTAGTATCGACAGGGGGCCTGAAGCTTTCTTT	CASSIDRGPEAFF
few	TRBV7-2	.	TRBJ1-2	TGTGCCAGCAGCCGTCCAGGGATTTATGGCTACACCTTC	CASSRPGIYGYTF
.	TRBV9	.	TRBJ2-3	TGTGCCAGCAGCGTATCGGGGGGCCCTAGCACAGATACGCAGTATTTT	CASSVSGGPSTDTQYF
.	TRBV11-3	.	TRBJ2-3	TGTGCCAGCAGCTTAGGTAACGAGGGGACTAGCACAGATACGCAGTATTTT	CASSLGNEGTSTDTQYF
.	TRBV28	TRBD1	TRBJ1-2	TGTGCCAGCAGTACAGGGGGGGAGGTCTATGGCTACACCTTC	CASSTGGEVYGYTF
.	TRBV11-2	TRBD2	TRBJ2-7	TGTGCCAGCAGCTTGGTACTAGCGGAAGGAGGCCACGAGCAGTACTTC	CASSLVLAEGGHEQYF
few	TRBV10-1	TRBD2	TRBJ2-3	TGCGCCAGCAGGGCGGGAGGCACAGATACGCAGTATTTT	CASRAGGTDTQYF
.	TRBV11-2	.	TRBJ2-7	TGTGCCAGCAGCCCCCCGTTTAGCTACGAGCAGTACTTC	CASSPPFSYEQYF
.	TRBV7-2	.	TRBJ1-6	TGTGCCAGCAGCCAAAGGACAGTGGATTCCAATTCACCCCTCCACTTT	CASSQRTVDSNSPLHF
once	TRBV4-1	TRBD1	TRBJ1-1	TGCGCCAGCAGCCACCCCGACAGGGCGGGCACTGAAGCTTTCTTT	CASSHPDRAGTEAFF
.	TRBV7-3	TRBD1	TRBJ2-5	TGTGCCAGCAGCAGGGGGACAGACCAAGAGACCCAGTACTTC	CASSRGTDQETQYF
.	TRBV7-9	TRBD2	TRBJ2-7	TGTGCCAGCAGCTGGGGGGGGGAATTGAGTTACGAGCAGTACTTC	CASSWGGELSYEQYF
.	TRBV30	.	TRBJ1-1	TGTGCCTGGACAGGGGCGAGGAACACTGAAGCTTTCTTT	CAWTGARNTEAFF
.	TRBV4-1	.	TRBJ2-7	TGCGCCAGCAGCCAAGACCCCCCTTGGGGGGGCCCCTACGAGCAGTACTTC	CASSQDPPWGGPYEQYF
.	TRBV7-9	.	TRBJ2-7	TGTGCCAGCAGCTTGGCAAGCTCCTACGAGCAGTACTTC	CASSLASSYEQYF
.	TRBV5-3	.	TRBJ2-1	TGTGCCAGAAGCTTCGCCCCGGAGGGTGGCAATGAGCAGTTCTTC	CARSFAPEGGNEQFF
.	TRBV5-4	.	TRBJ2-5	TGTGCCAGCAGCTTGGTGGTAGCAGCCTCCCAAGAGACCCAGTACTTC	CASSLVVAASQETQYF
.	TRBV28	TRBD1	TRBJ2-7	TGTGCCAGCAGTGTGACAGGGTACGAGCAGTACTTC	CASSVTGYEQYF
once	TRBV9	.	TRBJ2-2	TGTGCCAGCAGCGTAGGGCAGAACACCGGGGAGCTGTTTTTT	CASSVGQNTGELFF
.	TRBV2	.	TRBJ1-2	TGTGCCAGCCCCCAGGTTCCAGCTAACTATGGCTACACCTTC	CASPQVPANYGYTF
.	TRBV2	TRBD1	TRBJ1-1	TGTGCCAGCTGTAATTGGCGACAGGGCGACACTGAAGCTTTCTTT	CASCNWRQGDTEAFF
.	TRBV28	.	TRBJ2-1	TGTGCCAGCAGTATACGGGGAGGCAATGAGCAGTTCTTC	CASSIRGGNEQFF
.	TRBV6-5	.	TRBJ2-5	TGTGCCAGCAGTTTCACCAACCGGGAGACCCAGTACTTC	CASSFTNRETQYF
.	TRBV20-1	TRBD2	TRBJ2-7	TGCAGTGTCGGACTAGCCTACGAGCAGTACTTC	CSVGLAYEQYF
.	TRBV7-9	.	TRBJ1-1	TGTGCCAGCATGTTCTTGAACAGCATGAACACTGAAGCTTTCTTT	CASMFLNSMNTEAFF
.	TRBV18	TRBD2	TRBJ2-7	TGTGCCAGCTCACCCGGGACTAGAGACTACGAGCAGTACTTC	CASSPGTRDYEQYF
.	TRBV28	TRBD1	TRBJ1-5	TGTGCCAGCAGTCTCCCGGGACAGGGGGCGCGACAGCCCCAGCATTTT	CASSLPGQGARQPQHF
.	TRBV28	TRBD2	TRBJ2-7	TGTGCCAGCACCAAACTAGCGGGCCGTCCCTACGAGCAGTACTTC	CASTKLAGRPYEQYF
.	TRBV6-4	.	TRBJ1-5	TGTGCCAGCAGTACAGGGTCGACTCAGCCTCAGCATTTT	CASSTGSTQPQHF
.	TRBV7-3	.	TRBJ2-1	TGTGCCAGCAGCCTCCTGGACAGTAACAATGAGCAGTTCTTC	CASSLLDSNNEQFF
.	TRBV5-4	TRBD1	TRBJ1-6	TGTGCCAGCAGCCTCGGACAGGGGAATTCACCCCTCCACTTT	CASSLGQGNSPLHF
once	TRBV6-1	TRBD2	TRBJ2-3	TGTGCCAGCAGCCCGGGACTAGCGGCGACAGATACGCAGTATTTT	CASSPGLAATDTQYF
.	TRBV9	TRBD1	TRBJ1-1	TGTGCCAGCAGCCTACAGGGGTTGGGGGAGAACACTGAAGCTTTCTTT	CASSLQGLGENTEAFF
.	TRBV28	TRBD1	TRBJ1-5	TGTGCCAGCAGTTTAAGGACAGGGGGAAATGTGTCCCAGCATTTT	CASSLRTGGNVSQHF
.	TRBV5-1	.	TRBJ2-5	TGCGCCAGCAGCATGGACAGCCTAATAGAGACCCAGTACTTC	CASSMDSLIETQYF
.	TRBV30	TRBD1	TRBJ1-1	TGTGCCTGGAATCCGGACAGGCTCTCTGAAGCTTTCTTT	CAWNPDRLSEAFF